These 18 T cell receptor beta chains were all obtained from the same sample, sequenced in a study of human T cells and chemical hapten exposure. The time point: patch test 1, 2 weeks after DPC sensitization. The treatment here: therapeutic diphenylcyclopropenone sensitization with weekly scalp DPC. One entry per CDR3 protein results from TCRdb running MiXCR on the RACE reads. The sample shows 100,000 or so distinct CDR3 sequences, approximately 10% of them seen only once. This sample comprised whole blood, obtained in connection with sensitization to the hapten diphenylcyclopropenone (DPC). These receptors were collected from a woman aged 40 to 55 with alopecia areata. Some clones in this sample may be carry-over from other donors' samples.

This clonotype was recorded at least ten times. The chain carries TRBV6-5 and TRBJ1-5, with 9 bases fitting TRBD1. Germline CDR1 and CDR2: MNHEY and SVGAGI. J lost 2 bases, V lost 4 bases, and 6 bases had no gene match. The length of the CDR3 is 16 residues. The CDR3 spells CASSSGTGTRNQPQHF. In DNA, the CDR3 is TGTGCCAGCAGTTCCGGGACAGGGACACGCAATCAGCCCCAGCATTTT.

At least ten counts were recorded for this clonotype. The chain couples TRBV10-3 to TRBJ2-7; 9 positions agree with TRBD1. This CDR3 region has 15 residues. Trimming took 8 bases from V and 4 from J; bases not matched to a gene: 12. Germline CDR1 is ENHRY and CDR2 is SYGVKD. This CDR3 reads CAILSTGTGSYEQYF. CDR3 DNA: TGTGCCATCCTGTCGACCGGGACAGGGTCGTACGAGCAGTACTTC.

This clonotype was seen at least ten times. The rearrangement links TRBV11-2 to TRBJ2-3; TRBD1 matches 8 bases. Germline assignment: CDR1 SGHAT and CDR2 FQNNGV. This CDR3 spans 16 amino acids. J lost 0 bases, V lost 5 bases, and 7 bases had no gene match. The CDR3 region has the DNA TGTGCCAGCAGCACACGGACAGGGTTTAGCACAGATACGCAGTATTTT. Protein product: CASSTRTGFSTDTQYF.

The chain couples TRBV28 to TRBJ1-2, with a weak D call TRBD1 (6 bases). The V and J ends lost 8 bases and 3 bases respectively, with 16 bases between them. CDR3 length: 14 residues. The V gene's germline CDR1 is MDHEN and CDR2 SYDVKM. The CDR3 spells CASRSGGLHYGYTF. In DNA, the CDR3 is TGTGCCAGCCGATCGGGGGGGCTTCACTATGGCTACACCTTC.

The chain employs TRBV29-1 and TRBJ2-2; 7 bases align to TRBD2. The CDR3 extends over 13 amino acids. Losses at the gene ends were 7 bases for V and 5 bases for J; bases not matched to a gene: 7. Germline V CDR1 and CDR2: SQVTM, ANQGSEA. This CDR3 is CSAGGTGTGELFF. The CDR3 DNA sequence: TGCAGCGCGGGAGGTACAGGAACCGGGGAGCTGTTTTTT.

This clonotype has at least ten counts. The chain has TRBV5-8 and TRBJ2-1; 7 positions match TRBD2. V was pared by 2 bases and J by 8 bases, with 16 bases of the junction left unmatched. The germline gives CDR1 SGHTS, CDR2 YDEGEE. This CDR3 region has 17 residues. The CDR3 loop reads CASSFPGRLAGSYEQFF. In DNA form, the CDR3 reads TGTGCCAGCAGCTTTCCTGGGAGACTAGCCGGTTCGTATGAGCAGTTCTTC.

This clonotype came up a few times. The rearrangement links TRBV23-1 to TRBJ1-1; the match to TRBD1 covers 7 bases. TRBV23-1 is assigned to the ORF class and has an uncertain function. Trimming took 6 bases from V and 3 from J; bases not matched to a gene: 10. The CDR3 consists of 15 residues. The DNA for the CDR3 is TGCGCCAGCAGGCATGACAGGGAGAAGGACACTGAAGCTTTCTTT. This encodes CASRHDREKDTEAFF.

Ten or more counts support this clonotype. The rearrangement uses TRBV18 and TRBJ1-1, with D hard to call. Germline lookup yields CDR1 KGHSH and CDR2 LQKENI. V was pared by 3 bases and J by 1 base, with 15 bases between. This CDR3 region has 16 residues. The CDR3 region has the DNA TGTGCCAGCTCACCTGAAGAGCATGGCCCGAACACTGAAGCTTTCTTT. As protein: CASSPEEHGPNTEAFF.

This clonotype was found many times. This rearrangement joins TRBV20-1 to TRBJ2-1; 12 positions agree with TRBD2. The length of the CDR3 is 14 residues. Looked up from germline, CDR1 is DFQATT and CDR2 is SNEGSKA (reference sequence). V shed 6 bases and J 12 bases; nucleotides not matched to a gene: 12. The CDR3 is CSAAAGLAGRSQFF. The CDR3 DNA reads TGCAGTGCGGCGGCGGGACTAGCGGGCCGATCGCAGTTCTTC.

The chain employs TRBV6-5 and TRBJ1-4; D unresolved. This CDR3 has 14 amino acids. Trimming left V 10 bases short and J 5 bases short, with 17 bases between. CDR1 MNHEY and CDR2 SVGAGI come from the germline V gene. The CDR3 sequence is CATQDRHSNEKLFF. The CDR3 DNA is TGTGCCACCCAAGACCGCCACTCGAATGAAAAACTGTTTTTT.

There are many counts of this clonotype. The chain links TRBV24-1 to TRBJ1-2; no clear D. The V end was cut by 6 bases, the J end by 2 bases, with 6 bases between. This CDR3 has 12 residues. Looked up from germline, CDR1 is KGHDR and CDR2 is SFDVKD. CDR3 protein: CATSRGNYGYTF. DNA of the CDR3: TGTGCCACCAGTCGAGGGAACTATGGCTACACCTTC.

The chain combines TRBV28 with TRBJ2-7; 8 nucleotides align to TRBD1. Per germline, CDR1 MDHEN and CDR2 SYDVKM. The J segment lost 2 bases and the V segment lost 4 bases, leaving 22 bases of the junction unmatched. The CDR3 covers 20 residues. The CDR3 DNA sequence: TGTGCCAGCAGTTCGCAATACCCCGTCCGGGCAGGGGGCCTGACCTACGAGCAGTACTTC. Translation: CASSSQYPVRAGGLTYEQYF.

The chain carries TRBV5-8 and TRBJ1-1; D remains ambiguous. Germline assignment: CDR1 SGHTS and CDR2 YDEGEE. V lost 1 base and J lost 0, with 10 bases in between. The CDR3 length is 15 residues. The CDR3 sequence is CASSLRAGMNTEAFF. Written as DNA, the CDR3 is TGTGCCAGCAGCTTGCGGGCAGGCATGAACACTGAAGCTTTCTTT.

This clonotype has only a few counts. CDR3 nucleotide sequence: TGTGCTGCCCAGGGGTTCCCAGATACGCAGTATTTT. Protein product: CAAQGFPDTQYF. The chain employs TRBV18 and TRBJ2-3; tentatively, D is TRBD1 (6 bases). The germline CDR1 and CDR2 sequences are KGHSH and LQKENI. This CDR3 region has 12 residues.

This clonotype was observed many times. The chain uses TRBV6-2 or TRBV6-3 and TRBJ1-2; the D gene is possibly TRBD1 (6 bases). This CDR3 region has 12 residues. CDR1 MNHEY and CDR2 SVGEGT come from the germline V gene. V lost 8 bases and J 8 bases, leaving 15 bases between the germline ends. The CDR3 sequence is CASRTAPSGYTF. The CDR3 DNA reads TGTGCCAGCCGGACAGCTCCCAGCGGCTACACCTTC.

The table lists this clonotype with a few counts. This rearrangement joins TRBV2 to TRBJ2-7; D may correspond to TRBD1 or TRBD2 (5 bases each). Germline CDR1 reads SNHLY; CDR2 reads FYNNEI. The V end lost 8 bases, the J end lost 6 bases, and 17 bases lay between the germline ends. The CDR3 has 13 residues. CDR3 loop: CASGEWTRGEQYF. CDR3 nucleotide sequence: TGTGCCAGCGGGGAGTGGACAAGGGGCGAGCAGTACTTC.

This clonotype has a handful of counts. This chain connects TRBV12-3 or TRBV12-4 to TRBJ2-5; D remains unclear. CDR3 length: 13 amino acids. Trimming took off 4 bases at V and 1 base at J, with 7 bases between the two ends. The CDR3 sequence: CASSSVGQETQYF. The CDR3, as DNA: TGTGCCAGCAGTTCCGTCGGCCAAGAGACCCAGTACTTC.

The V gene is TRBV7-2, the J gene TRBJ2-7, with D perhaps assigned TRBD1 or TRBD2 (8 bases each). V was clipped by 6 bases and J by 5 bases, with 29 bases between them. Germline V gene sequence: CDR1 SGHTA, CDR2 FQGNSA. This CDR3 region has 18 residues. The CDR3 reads CASRPGQAQTGTSNEQYF. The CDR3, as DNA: TGTGCCAGCAGACCGGGACAGGCACAAACCGGGACTAGTAACGAGCAGTACTTC.